This paragraph reports one T cell receptor beta chain. What it recognizes is unknown. Via MiXCR, TCRdb re-called the reads, giving one row per CDR3 protein. The profile shows roughly 730,000 distinct CDR3 sequences, around a third of them singletons. This entry comes from a study of T cell repertoires in cytomegalovirus infection. J gave up 4 bases and V 5 bases, and 17 bases lay outside the gene matches. Germline V CDR1 and CDR2: SGHVS, FQNEAQ. The CDR3 covers 21 residues. This clonotype was obtained from a human donor in good health (CMV status not recorded). Some clones in this sample may be carry-over from other donors' samples. This rearrangement joins TRBV7-8 to TRBJ2-2; TRBD2 matches 15 bases. The sequencing used cultured PBMCs, collected from culture after CMV antigen stimulation. CDR3 coding DNA: TGTGCCAGCAGCGCCACAGGGTTTTGGGGACTAGCGGGAGGTGTCACCGGGGAGCTGTTTTTT. It encodes CASSATGFWGLAGGVTGELFF. The full variable domain, in which reference TRBV7-8 and TRBJ2-2 provide the parts outside the CDR3, is GAGVSQSPRYKVAKRGQDVALRCDPISGHVSLFWYQQALGQGPEFLTYFQNEAQLDKSGLPSDRFFAERPEGSVSTLKIQRTQQEDSAVYLCASSATGFWGLAGGVTGELFFGEGSRLTVL.